These 26 T cell receptor beta chains originate from one sample sequenced in a study of shared clonotypes between healthy human individuals. Naive CD8 cells lacked CD45RO, underwent positive selection for CCR7 and left out terminally differentiated effector memory CD45RA+ cells. Assay used: immunoSEQ multiplex PCR; TCRdb lists only in-frame clones, some missing. The sample holds over 2 million clones, about 95% seen once. Input material: naive CD8+ T cells sorted from blood. Receptors originate from a man between 18 and 29 years old in good health.

Turning to this clone: A much larger clone differs from this one at a single base, so this may be a read error. Other DNA sequences from this sample encode an identical CDR3 as well. This chain connects TRBV7-6 to TRBJ2-3, with D unresolved. The CDR3 consists of 12 residues. CDR1 is SGHVS, CDR2 FNYEAQ, per germline. The ends were cut back, 3 bases at V and 1 base at J, with 2 bases in the middle. In DNA, the CDR3 is TGTGCCAGCAGCTTGGGCACAGATACGCAGTATTTT. Protein: CASSLGTDTQYF.

The V and J genes are TRBV27 and TRBJ2-3; D might be TRBD1 (6 bases). This CDR3 has 14 residues. V lost 6 bases and J lost 8, with 18 bases in between. CDR1 MNHEY and CDR2 SMNVEV come from the germline V gene (reference sequence). In DNA, the CDR3 is TGTGCCAGCAGCGCCATTAAGGGGGACGTTACGCAGTATTTT. The encoded protein is CASSAIKGDVTQYF.

This clone was detected once. The rearrangement joins TRBV6-6 to TRBJ2-5; D gene uncertain. The CDR3 has 11 amino acids. Germline V lookup: CDR1 MNHNY, CDR2 SVGAGI (reference sequence). The V end lost 5 bases, the J end lost 5 bases, and 6 bases lay between the germline ends. The CDR3 DNA sequence: TGTGCCAGCAGTGACTTCGAGACCCAGTACTTC. This sequence encodes CASSDFETQYF.

V gene TRBV5-5 combines with J gene TRBJ1-2, with D possibly being TRBD1 (5 bases). With 10 bases removed from V and 4 bases from J, the gap between germline ends came to 14 bases. The CDR3 spans 12 residues. The V gene's germline CDR1 is SGHKS and CDR2 YYEKEE (reference sequence). This CDR3 reads CASTGFGYGYTF. DNA of the CDR3: TGTGCCTCCACAGGATTCGGCTATGGCTACACCTTC.

The V and J genes are TRBV5-6 and TRBJ1-5; D not resolved. With 1 base removed from V and 0 bases from J, the gap between germline ends came to 8 bases. CDR1 is SGHDT and CDR2 is YYEEEE in the germline V gene. There are 15 residues in the CDR3. The CDR3 region is CASSLMDYSNQPQHF. The CDR3, as DNA: TGTGCCAGCAGCTTGATGGACTATAGCAATCAGCCCCAGCATTTT.

The V gene is TRBV7-9, the J gene TRBJ2-1, with D maybe TRBD1 (5 bases). Trimming removed 5 bases at V and 1 base at J, with 21 bases between. Germline CDR1 is SEHNR and CDR2 is FQNEAQ (reference sequence). The CDR3 is 18 residues long. The CDR3 DNA is TGTGCCAGCAGCCCAACGACTGGGGCAGGGAAGTCCTACAATGAGCAGTTCTTC. The encoded protein is CASSPTTGAGKSYNEQFF.

This chain connects TRBV7-9 to TRBJ2-3; 13 bases match TRBD2. Trimming at V came to 3 bases and at J to 4 bases, leaving 7 bases not matched to a gene. CDR3 length: 17 amino acids. CDR1 and CDR2 from the germline V gene are SEHNR and FQNEAQ (reference sequence). The CDR3 loop is CASSLGLAGSIADTQYF. The CDR3 DNA reads TGTGCCAGCAGCTTGGGACTAGCGGGATCTATCGCAGATACGCAGTATTTT.

The genes are TRBV7-9 and TRBJ2-3; D gene uncertain. The CDR3 contains 14 residues. The V end was cut by 3 bases, the J end by 6 bases, with 13 bases between. Germline values: CDR1 SEHNR, CDR2 FQNEAQ (reference sequence). CDR3 in amino acids: CASSLSSGPDTQYF. CDR3 sequence (DNA): TGTGCCAGCAGCTTGTCCTCCGGGCCCGATACGCAGTATTTT.

V is TRBV7-8 and J is TRBJ2-7; 9 bases are shared with TRBD2. This CDR3 comprises 17 residues. Trimming cost V 0 bases and J 3 bases; bases outside gene matches: 9. Germline CDR1 SGHVS, CDR2 FQNEAQ. This chain's CDR3 is CASSLATVAGAVYEQYF. DNA for the CDR3: TGTGCCAGCAGCTTAGCAACTGTAGCGGGGGCGGTCTACGAGCAGTACTTC.

This chain uses TRBV9 with TRBJ1-2; no clear D gene. V shed 4 bases and J shed 0 bases, with 16 bases lying between them. Germline assignment: CDR1 SGDLS and CDR2 YYNGEE. This CDR3 has 16 residues. The CDR3, as DNA: TGTGCCAGCAGCCGTTCCTATCTCCCCTCTAACTATGGCTACACCTTC. Its protein is CASSRSYLPSNYGYTF.

The J gene is TRBJ2-7, the V gene TRBV13; 12 positions agree with TRBD2. This CDR3 has 15 residues. With 5 bases clipped from V and 5 bases from J, the junction kept 7 bases outside the gene matches. Germline CDR1 PRHDT, CDR2 FYEKMQ (reference sequence). CDR3 DNA sequence: TGTGCCAGCAGCCTAGCGGGAGGGTTCTTCCACGAGCAGTACTTC. Translated, it gives CASSLAGGFFHEQYF.

J is TRBJ2-7 and V is TRBV5-6; 7 bases line up with TRBD1. V lost 4 bases and J lost 0; bases outside the gene matches: 7. Looked up from germline, CDR1 is SGHDT and CDR2 is YYEEEE. The CDR3 totals 15 residues. The CDR3 DNA is TGTGCCAGCAGCGCAAGGGGGCGAAGCTCCTACGAGCAGTACTTC. This encodes CASSARGRSSYEQYF.

The chain uses TRBV5-4 and TRBJ1-1; TRBD1 matches at 7 bases. Germline loops: CDR1 SGHNT, CDR2 YYREEE (reference sequence). After removal of 3 bases from V and 8 bases from J, the junction contained 7 bases not matched to a gene. The CDR3 totals 13 residues. This CDR3 reads CASSSSEDREAFF. CDR3 in DNA: TGTGCCAGCAGCTCCTCAGAGGACAGGGAAGCTTTCTTT.

The genes are TRBV9 and TRBJ2-7; no reliable D call. The CDR3 is made up of 14 amino acids. CDR1 and CDR2 from the germline V gene are SGDLS and YYNGEE. Deletions cut 0 bases from V and 6 bases from J, with 13 bases between. CDR3 protein: CASSVGNAGSEQYF. Written as DNA, the CDR3 is TGTGCCAGCAGCGTAGGAAACGCAGGAAGCGAGCAGTACTTC.

The chain recombines TRBV7-9 with TRBJ2-1; D gene uncertain. Germline V lookup: CDR1 SEHNR, CDR2 FQNEAQ (reference sequence). V was pared by 5 bases and J by 0 bases, with 14 bases between. The CDR3 covers 16 residues. The CDR3 nucleotides read TGTGCCAGCAGCCCAATAGAGGTCAGCTCCTACAATGAGCAGTTCTTC. Encoded protein: CASSPIEVSSYNEQFF.

V gene TRBV25-1 combines with J gene TRBJ2-7; a possible D gene is TRBD2 (5 bases). This CDR3 spans 12 amino acids. Germline V gene sequence: CDR1 MGHDK, CDR2 SYGVNS. Trimming removed 7 bases at V and 2 bases at J, with 9 bases between. The CDR3 loop is CASNGETYEQYF. Written as DNA, the CDR3 is TGTGCCAGCAACGGGGAAACCTACGAGCAGTACTTC.

The gene calls are TRBV27 and TRBJ2-1; 9 bases are shared with TRBD1. The CDR3 loop spans 16 amino acids. With V trimmed by 1 base and J by 5 bases, 6 bases remained unmatched. CDR1 MNHEY and CDR2 SMNVEV come from the germline V gene (reference sequence). This CDR3 is CASSLWGQGLNNEQFF. CDR3 sequence (DNA): TGTGCCAGCAGTTTATGGGGACAGGGACTTAACAATGAGCAGTTCTTC.

The chain employs TRBV7-9 and TRBJ1-5; D is possibly TRBD1 (6 bases). V was pared by 5 bases and J by 7 bases, with 15 bases between. CDR3 length: 14 residues. CDR1 and CDR2 (germline): SEHNR, FQNEAQ (reference sequence). DNA of the CDR3: TGTGCCAGCAGCCTGGGGCGAGGACAGCAGCCCCAGCATTTT. It encodes CASSLGRGQQPQHF.

This chain connects TRBV28 to TRBJ2-1; TRBD1 might be the D (5 bases). There are 17 residues in the CDR3. The V and J ends lost 1 base and 8 bases respectively, with 21 bases between them. Looked up from germline, CDR1 is MDHEN and CDR2 is SYDVKM. As DNA, the CDR3 is TGTGCCAGCAGTTTATTCGCCGACCTCAGGGATTACGATGAGCAGTTCTTC. Encoded protein: CASSLFADLRDYDEQFF. The whole variable domain, remainder taken from reference TRBV28 and TRBJ2-1, is DVKVTQSSRYLVKRTGEKVFLECVQDMDHENMFWYRQDPGLGLRLIYFSYDVKMKEKGDIPEGYSVSREKKERFSLILESASTNQTSMYLCASSLFADLRDYDEQFFGPGTRLTVL.

The chain recombines TRBV7-9 with TRBJ2-1; 8 bases fit TRBD1. The CDR3 is 16 residues long. The V segment lost 4 bases and the J segment 5 bases; nucleotides outside the gene matches: 10. Germline V gene sequence: CDR1 SEHNR, CDR2 FQNEAQ (reference sequence). The CDR3 bases are TGTGCCAGCAGCTCCTCGGACAGGGCAAAGGACAATGAGCAGTTCTTC. Its protein is CASSSSDRAKDNEQFF.

As concerns this clone: Sequence at one end of the junction differs from germline and may be a read error. The chain carries TRBV10-1 and TRBJ1-2, with no clear D. Germline V gives CDR1 WNHNN, CDR2 SYGVQD (reference sequence). This CDR3 is built from 13 residues. The chain's CDR3 is CASSESANSGYTF. CDR3 coding DNA: TGCGCCAGCAGTGAGTCGGCAAACTCTGGCTACACCTTC.

V and J are TRBV19 and TRBJ1-1; D gene ambiguous. Trimming shortened V by 5 bases and J by 1 base, and 11 bases separated the two germline ends. The CDR3 consists of 14 residues. Germline V CDR1 and CDR2: LNHDA, SQIVND (reference sequence). The CDR3 coding sequence is TGTGCCAGTAGTGTACGGGAATGGAACACTGAAGCTTTCTTT. Its translation: CASSVREWNTEAFF.

This rearrangement joins TRBV7-9 to TRBJ1-2; no clear D. CDR3 length equals 13 residues. Germline CDR1 and CDR2: SEHNR and FQNEAQ (reference sequence). Trimming stripped 5 bases from V and 5 bases from J, with 12 bases between. In DNA, the CDR3 is TGTGCCAGCAGCCCGGACGGCTTTTATGGCTACACCTTC. It specifies CASSPDGFYGYTF.

This clone was recorded once. The gene calls are TRBV9 and TRBJ2-1; TRBD2 agrees at 13 bases. V gave up 3 bases and J gave up 9 bases; unmatched junction bases: 6. The CDR3 runs to 15 residues. Germline lookup yields CDR1 SGDLS and CDR2 YYNGEE. In DNA form, the CDR3 reads TGTGCCAGCAGCGCAGGACTAGCGGGAGTGTCTGAGCAGTTCTTC. It is translated as CASSAGLAGVSEQFF.

The chain employs TRBV4-3 and TRBJ2-5; 7 nucleotides match TRBD1. The CDR3 contains 15 residues. Germline V lookup: CDR1 LGHNA, CDR2 YSLEER. The trim removed 4 bases at V and 5 bases at J, leaving 10 bases unmatched. The CDR3 DNA follows: TGCGCCAGCAGCCGAACCGAGGGGGCTGGTGAGACCCAGTACTTC. This sequence encodes CASSRTEGAGETQYF.

This clone was seen just once. The chain recombines TRBV2 with TRBJ2-3, with 9 bases lining up with TRBD1. Germline values: CDR1 SNHLY, CDR2 FYNNEI. V lost 3 bases, J lost 4 bases, and 11 bases stayed unmatched. The CDR3 length is 17 residues. The chain's CDR3 is CASSEGPGTGLADTQYF. The CDR3 DNA reads as TGTGCCAGCAGTGAGGGCCCCGGGACAGGGTTAGCAGATACGCAGTATTTT.